Listed below are T cell receptor beta chains from one sample, sequenced in a study of T cells in localized non-small cell lung cancer. Measured with immunoSEQ multiplex PCR; TCRdb has only the in-frame clones, and not every one. The sample contains approximately 33,000 clones, around nine tenths of which appear only once. This specimen consisted of peripheral blood, obtained before any cancer treatment. The source of these receptors is a woman aged 40-69 years with stage I lung adenocarcinoma. The CDR3 runs from the conserved cysteine through the conserved F or W. A D gene is named only where the DNA matches it firmly.

V gene	D gene	J gene	CDR3 protein	CDR3 DNA
TRBV5-1	.	TRBJ2-2	CASSFIKGSTGELFF	TGCGCCAGCAGCTTTATCAAGGGTAGCACCGGGGAGCTGTTTTTT
TRBV11-3	.	TRBJ2-3	CASSLYVAVLDTQYF	TGTGCCAGCAGCTTATATGTAGCAGTTTTGGATACGCAGTATTTT
TRBV14	TRBD2	TRBJ2-3	CASSPNLWLAGWDTQYF	TGTGCCAGCAGCCCGAACCTCTGGCTAGCGGGGTGGGATACGCAGTATTTT
TRBV4-1	.	TRBJ1-6	CASSQASRGYLANSPLHF	TGCGCCAGCAGCCAAGCAAGTAGGGGGTATCTGGCGAATTCACCCCTCCACTTT
TRBV2	.	TRBJ1-1	CASSEALIPVSGTEAFF	TGTGCCAGCAGTGAAGCGCTTATCCCGGTTAGTGGCACTGAAGCTTTCTTT
TRBV19	TRBD2	TRBJ2-2	CASSLAGGQSTGELFF	TGTGCCAGTAGTCTAGCGGGGGGGCAGAGCACCGGGGAGCTGTTTTTT
TRBV5-1	.	TRBJ1-4	CASSFAPGQVNEKLFF	TGCGCCAGCAGCTTTGCACCGGGACAAGTCAATGAAAAACTGTTTTTT
TRBV28	.	TRBJ1-5	CASSQGQSYQPQHF	TGTGCCAGCAGCCAAGGGCAATCGTACCAGCCCCAGCATTTT
TRBV6-1	.	TRBJ1-6	CASSTTGRSDSPLHF	TGTGCCAGCAGCACAACGGGGAGATCCGATTCACCCCTCCACTTT
TRBV9	.	TRBJ1-1	CASSGQGRGAEAFF	TGTGCCAGCAGCGGCCAGGGGCGAGGAGCTGAAGCTTTCTTT
TRBV5-1	.	TRBJ2-5	CASSQQGGETQYF	TGCGCCAGCAGCCAACAGGGGGGGGAGACCCAGTACTTC
TRBV9	.	TRBJ1-2	CASSAPDGYTF	TGTGCCAGCAGCGCCCCAGATGGCTACACCTTC
TRBV5-1	.	TRBJ1-2	CASSLEAGRWDGYTF	TGCGCCAGCAGCTTGGAAGCGGGGCGTTGGGATGGCTACACCTTC
TRBV5-5	TRBD1	TRBJ2-3	CASSSGSGQLTDTQYF	TGTGCCAGCAGCTCAGGTTCGGGACAGCTCACAGATACGCAGTATTTT
TRBV5-6	.	TRBJ1-5	CASSPGGYNQPQHF	TGTGCCAGCAGCCCCGGAGGGTACAATCAGCCCCAGCATTTT
TRBV19	.	TRBJ1-2	CASNRDFYGYTF	TGTGCCAGTAATCGGGACTTCTATGGCTACACCTTC